This T cell receptor (beta chain) was observed in a study of human T cells and chemical hapten exposure. Study-level results: High-frequency TCRs, those above 1 in 1000, stayed the same after DPC sensitization.

Total RNA extraction was carried out from unfractionated whole blood. V lost 7 bases, J lost 6 bases, and 4 bases lay in between. Germline V lookup: CDR1 LNHDA, CDR2 SQIVND (reference sequence). The CDR3 length is 10 residues. Of note for this clonotype: Antigen specificity is unknown.

Individual cDNA molecules had unique molecular identifiers attached to them by the library. TCRdb re-called the reads through MiXCR, storing one row per CDR3 protein. Of about 120,000 distinct CDR3 sequences in the sample, less than 10% are singletons; the top ten hold 1.4%. This chain joins TRBV19 and TRBJ2-1; D is unclear. The origin of this receptor is a human donor in good health. Some clones in this sample may be carry-over from other donors' samples. Specimen: whole blood. The CDR3: CASNGNEQFF. As DNA, the CDR3 is TGTGCCAGTAATGGCAATGAGCAGTTCTTC.